The clone carrying this T cell receptor (beta chain) turned up a few times. Its antigen is still unknown. The sample is drawn from a study of T cells in Graves' hyperthyroidism and ophthalmopathy. Amplification yielded TCR beta CDR3 regions, with RNA transcripts as the source. An initial round of RT-PCR targeting the TCR CDR3 relied on the HTBI primer set. TCRdb called the multiplex PCR reads again in MiXCR, with one record for every CDR3 protein. This table holds about 320,000 distinct CDR3 sequences, around 16% found once. The CDR3 runs to 14 residues. V lost 5 bases to trimming and J lost 4 bases; unmatched junction nucleotides: 5. CDR1 is SEHNR and CDR2 is FQNEAQ in the germline V gene (reference sequence). Graves' hyperthyroidism qualified as stable when ophthalmopathy did not progress within 18 months. Diagnoses were made from clinical symptoms, serum measures (thyroxine and TRAb), thyroid ultrasound and orbital computed tomography.

Study-wide results and limits: Blood samples included most of the expanded thyroid clonotypes exceeding 0.001.

Sequencing was done on a sample of blood. The chain links TRBV7-9 to TRBJ2-5; 9 bases are shared with TRBD2. This TCR derives from a man aged 25 to 40 with Graves' hyperthyroidism. The CDR3 spells CASSLLAGSETQYF. CDR3 sequence (DNA): TGTGCCAGCAGCCTACTAGCGGGCTCAGAGACCCAGTACTTC.